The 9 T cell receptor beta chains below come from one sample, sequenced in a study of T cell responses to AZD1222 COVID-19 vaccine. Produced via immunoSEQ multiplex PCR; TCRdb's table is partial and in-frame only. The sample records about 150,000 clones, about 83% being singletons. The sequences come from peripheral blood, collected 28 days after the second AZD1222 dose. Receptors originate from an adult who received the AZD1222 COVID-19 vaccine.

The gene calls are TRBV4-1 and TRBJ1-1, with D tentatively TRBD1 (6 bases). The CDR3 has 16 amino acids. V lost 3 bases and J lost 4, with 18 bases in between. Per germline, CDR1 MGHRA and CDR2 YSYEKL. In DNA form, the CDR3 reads TGCGCCAGCAGCCAGGTCGTAGCAGGGGTAGGCACTGAAGCTTTCTTT. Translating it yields CASSQVVAGVGTEAFF.

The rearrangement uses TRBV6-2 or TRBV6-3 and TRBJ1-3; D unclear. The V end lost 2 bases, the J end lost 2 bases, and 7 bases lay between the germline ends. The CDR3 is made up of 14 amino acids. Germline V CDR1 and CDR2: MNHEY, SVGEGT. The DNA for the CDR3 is TGTGCCAGCAGTTACCTGTCGGCTGGAAACACCATATATTTT. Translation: CASSYLSAGNTIYF.

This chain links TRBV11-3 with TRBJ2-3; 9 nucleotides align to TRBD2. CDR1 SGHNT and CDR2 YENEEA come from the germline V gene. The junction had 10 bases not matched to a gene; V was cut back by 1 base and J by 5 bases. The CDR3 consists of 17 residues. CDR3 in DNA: TGTGCCAGCAGCTTAGGGATTAGCGGGGGATACGAAGATACGCAGTATTTT. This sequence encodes CASSLGISGGYEDTQYF.

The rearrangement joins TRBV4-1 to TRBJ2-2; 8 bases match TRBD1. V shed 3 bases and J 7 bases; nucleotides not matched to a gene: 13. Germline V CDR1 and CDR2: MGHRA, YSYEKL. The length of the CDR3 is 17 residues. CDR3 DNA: TGCGCCAGCAGCCAGTCTCCTACAGGGGGTATTAACGGGGAGCTGTTTTTT. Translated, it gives CASSQSPTGGINGELFF.

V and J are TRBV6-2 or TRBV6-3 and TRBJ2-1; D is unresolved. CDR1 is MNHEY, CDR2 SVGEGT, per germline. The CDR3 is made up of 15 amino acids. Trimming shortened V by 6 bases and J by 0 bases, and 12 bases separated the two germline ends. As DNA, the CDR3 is TGTGCCAGCAGCCCTAGGACGGCCTCCTACAATGAGCAGTTCTTC. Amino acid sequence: CASSPRTASYNEQFF.

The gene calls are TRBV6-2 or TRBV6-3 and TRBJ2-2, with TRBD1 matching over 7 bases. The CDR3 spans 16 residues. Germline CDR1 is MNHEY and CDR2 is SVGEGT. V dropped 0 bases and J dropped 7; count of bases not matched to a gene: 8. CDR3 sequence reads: CASSYSGRGIYGELFF. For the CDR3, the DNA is TGTGCCAGCAGTTACTCCGGCAGGGGGATTTACGGGGAGCTGTTTTTT.

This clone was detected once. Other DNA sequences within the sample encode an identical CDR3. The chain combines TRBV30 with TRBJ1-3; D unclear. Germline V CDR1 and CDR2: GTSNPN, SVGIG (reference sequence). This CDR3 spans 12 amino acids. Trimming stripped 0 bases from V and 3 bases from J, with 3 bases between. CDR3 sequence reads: CAWSVLGNTIYF. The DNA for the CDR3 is TGTGCCTGGAGTGTGCTTGGAAACACCATATATTTT.

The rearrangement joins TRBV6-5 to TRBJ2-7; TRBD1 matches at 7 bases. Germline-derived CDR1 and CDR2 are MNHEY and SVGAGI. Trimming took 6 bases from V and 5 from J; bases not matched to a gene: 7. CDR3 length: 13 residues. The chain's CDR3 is CASSTGERNEQYF. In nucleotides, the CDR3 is TGTGCCAGCAGCACAGGGGAGAGGAACGAGCAGTACTTC.

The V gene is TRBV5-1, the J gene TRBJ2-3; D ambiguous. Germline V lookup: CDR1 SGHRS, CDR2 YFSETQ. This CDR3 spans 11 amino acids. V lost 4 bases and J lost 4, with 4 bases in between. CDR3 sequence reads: CASSQADTQYF. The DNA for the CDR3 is TGCGCCAGCAGCCAGGCAGATACGCAGTATTTT. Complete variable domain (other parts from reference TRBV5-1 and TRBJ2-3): KAGVTQTPRYLIKTRGQQVTLSCSPISGHRSVSWYQQTPGQGLQFLFEYFSETQRNKGNFPGRFSGRQFSNSRSEMNVSTLELGDSALYLCASSQADTQYFGPGTRLTVL.